This T cell receptor (beta chain) appears in the sequencing data of a study of OX40 agonist ivuxolimab in advanced cancers. The overall study: Previous treatment with anti-PD-1, anti-PD-L1 or anti-CTLA-4 therapy was allowed; less than 45% had received some. Findings and caveats of the study: Among patients with partial responses at 0.1-3.0 mg/kg, clonal expansion was among the lowest.

The length of the CDR3 is 16 residues. Germline V CDR1 and CDR2: MDHEN, SYDVKM. Trimming removed 5 bases from V and 7 bases from J; junction bases left unmatched: 14. Here immunoSEQ multiplex PCR was the method, and the copy in TCRdb shows in-frame clones only, minus some. The data hold 55,000 to 70,000 clones, with over 80% observed a single time. Autoimmune disease history or systemic immunosuppression disqualified patients. This clone has a handful of counts. The antigen is not known. The chain couples TRBV28 to TRBJ2-1; the match to TRBD2 covers 7 bases. The sequence was collected from an adult with an advanced solid tumor such as melanoma, head and neck, liver or kidney cancer. Sequenced material: CD4+ or CD8+ T cells sorted from blood, taken in a trial of the OX40 agonist ivuxolimab. The CDR3 DNA is TGTGCCAGCAGTCCGCCTAGCCGGGAGGAGAGGAATGAGCAGTTCTTC. Residues: CASSPPSREERNEQFF. The full variable domain, its missing parts supplied by reference TRBV28 and TRBJ2-1, is DVKVTQSSRYLVKRTGEKVFLECVQDMDHENMFWYRQDPGLGLRLIYFSYDVKMKEKGDIPEGYSVSREKKERFSLILESASTNQTSMYLCASSPPSREERNEQFFGPGTRLTVL.